A single TCR beta chain is shown here with its context. This CDR3 contains 20 residues. Per the germline V gene, CDR1 is SNHLY and CDR2 is FYNNEI. V lost 0 bases and J lost 4; bases outside the gene matches: 9. The table came from immunoSEQ multiplex PCR; TCRdb's copy has only in-frame clones and leaves some out. The table shows roughly 120,000 clones, with around 89% occurring only once. The data stem from a study of T cell responses to AZD1222 COVID-19 vaccine. This rearrangement joins TRBV2 to TRBJ2-1, with 16 bases matching TRBD2. The source was peripheral blood, collected 28 days after the second AZD1222 dose. The sequence was obtained from an adult who received the AZD1222 COVID-19 vaccine. CDR3 sequence: CASSEALGTSGRAGYNEQFF. CDR3 nucleotides: TGTGCCAGCAGTGAAGCGCTAGGGACTAGCGGGAGGGCCGGGTACAATGAGCAGTTCTTC.